This TCR beta chain derives from a study of PD-1 blockade in classical Hodgkin lymphoma. Broader study findings: By cycle point C4D1, TCR diversity had risen significantly in CD4+ cells (but not CD8+ cells). Excluded were patients who started nivolumab under 1 year after ASCT, a group that had lower diversity. Repertoire differences lack defined causes, possibly disease activity or prior therapy. Relative to healthy donors, newly diagnosed patients reportedly had lower baseline TCR diversity, which was reported as lower still in relapsed/refractory patients.

Method: immunoSEQ multiplex PCR; TCRdb's copy keeps in-frame clones and lacks some. The sample contains approximately 98,000 clones, around 89% of which appear only once. As for this clone: Its antigen is currently unknown.

Every patient was affected by relapse after autologous stem cell transplantation, while exposure to brentuximab vedotin was not uniform. Germline V gives CDR1 GTSNPN, CDR2 SVGIG (reference sequence). Losses at the gene ends were 3 bases for V and 0 bases for J; bases not matched to a gene: 8. The CDR3 is 17 residues long. The J gene is TRBJ1-3, the V gene TRBV30, with 10 bases lining up with TRBD1. This receptor was obtained from a human donor with classical Hodgkin lymphoma. The specimen was peripheral blood mononuclear cells (PBMCs), collected before the second cycle of nivolumab. CDR3 bases: TGTGCCTGGAGCCCGGGACAGGGGCGCTACTCTGGAAACACCATATATTTT. This translates into CAWSPGQGRYSGNTIYF.